The clone carrying this T cell receptor (beta chain) was counted only a few times. As yet, its antigen is unknown. Researchers reported that TCR beta cDNA libraries carried unique molecular identifiers. MiXCR, run by TCRdb on the PCR reads, gives a single entry per CDR3 protein. The data contain 250,000 to 300,000 distinct CDR3 sequences, 30% to 45% of them singletons. This record comes from a study of post-analysis software for immune sequencing data. Study results and caveats: Versus controls, multiple sclerosis patients showed significantly lower diversity (normalized Chao1). There were five or six TRBV segments more frequent in patients than controls, and TRBV5-6, TRBV5-1 and TRBV20-1 were among them. Strong co-clustering by F measure was evident for samples that had been prepared in the same batch.

There are 15 residues in the CDR3. Germline V lookup: CDR1 SGHTA, CDR2 FQGNSA. The V end was cut by 6 bases, the J end by 4 bases, with 15 bases between. Sequencing input: blood. This rearrangement joins TRBV7-2 to TRBJ2-2, with a possible D match to TRBD1 (6 bases). The receptor was derived from a girl under 18 with multiple sclerosis. CDR3 in DNA: TGTGCCAGCAGTTGGACTCCAGGGGCCACCGGGGAGCTGTTTTTT. Its protein product is CASSWTPGATGELFF. The full variable domain, completed using reference TRBV7-2 and TRBJ2-2, is GAGVSQSPSNKVTEKGKDVELRCDPISGHTALYWYRQSLGQGLEFLIYFQGNSAPDKSGLPSDRFSAERTGGSVSTLTIQRTQQEDSAVYLCASSWTPGATGELFFGEGSRLTVL.